The present TCR beta chain was sequenced within a study of blood T cell repertoires in COVID-19. On the study more broadly: Sites across the United States, Italy and Spain contributed samples from acute and convalescent COVID-19. PBMCs, B-cell-depleted T cells, or T cells provided the cDNA or gDNA that made up the material.

As originally analysed: Amplification of reference gene primers was used by the study to estimate nucleated cell counts. The repertoire was sequenced with immunoSEQ multiplex PCR; TCRdb's copy has only in-frame clones and lacks some. D and trimming come from the DNA, and the V and J calls and clone size come from that table. Found here are 150,000 to 200,000 clones, over 75% of them singletons; the top ten hold around 7%. CDR3 size: 15 residues. Trimming removed 3 bases from V and 0 bases from J; junction bases left unmatched: 3. The germline V gene encodes CDR1 SGHRS and CDR2 YFSETQ. V gene TRBV5-1 combines with J gene TRBJ2-1; TRBD2 agrees at 7 bases. The sample consisted of peripheral blood. This clonotype originated in a man aged 65 to 85 with active or convalescent COVID-19. The CDR3 region is CASSSGGVSYNEQFF. In DNA, the CDR3 is TGCGCCAGCAGCTCGGGGGGAGTCTCCTACAATGAGCAGTTCTTC.